The next 21 T cell receptor beta chains were all read from a single sample in a study of blood T cell repertoires in COVID-19 (TCRdb year 2020). Receptor libraries were prepared by the immunoSEQ multiplex PCR assay. Not all clones reach the TCRdb copy of this immuneACCESS table, which keeps in-frame sequences only. Checked studies attribute under half of the gap to unresolved V genes and leave the rest unexplained. This sample comprises fewer than 250,000 clones, 80% to 95% of them detected only once. The top ten clones comprise more than 0.7% of the sample. Sequencing was done on a sample of peripheral blood. The source of these receptors is a man aged 55 to 70 with COVID-19, enrolled during active disease.

V usage is TRBV19 and J usage is TRBJ1-2; TRBD1 is a possible D gene (6 bases). CDR3 length: 13 residues. V dropped 3 bases and J dropped 5 bases, with 10 bases sitting between them. The V gene's germline CDR1 is LNHDA and CDR2 SQIVND (reference sequence). The CDR3 loop is CASSMWQGYGYTF. In DNA form, the CDR3 reads TGTGCCAGTAGTATGTGGCAGGGGTATGGCTACACCTTC.

J is TRBJ1-1 and V is TRBV19; possibly TRBD1 for D (6 bases). CDR3 size: 17 residues. Trimming stripped 4 bases from V and 2 bases from J, with 20 bases between. The V gene's germline CDR1 is LNHDA and CDR2 SQIVND (reference sequence). In DNA, the CDR3 is TGTGCCAGTAGTACCCTAACAGGGATCGCCCCTAACACTGAAGCTTTCTTT. This gives the protein CASSTLTGIAPNTEAFF.

The count of this clone is one. The chain couples TRBV14 to TRBJ2-3; the match to TRBD2 covers 7 bases. In germline, CDR1 is SGHDN, CDR2 FVKESK. V lost 0 bases and J lost 0; bases outside the gene matches: 18. This CDR3 is built from 21 residues. This chain's CDR3 is CASSQEEAGRLFELSTDTQYF. The CDR3 nucleotides read TGTGCCAGCAGCCAAGAAGAAGCGGGGAGGCTCTTTGAGCTTAGCACAGATACGCAGTATTTT.

In nucleotides, the CDR3 is TGTGCCAGCAGTTTTTGGTCGCGGGTTAGCTCTGGGGCCAACGTCCTGACTTTC. Amino acids: CASSFWSRVSSGANVLTF. The V gene is TRBV6-2 or TRBV6-3, the J gene TRBJ2-6; D is perhaps TRBD2 (5 bases). V lost 4 bases and J lost 0, with 16 bases in between. Germline V gene data show CDR1 as MNHEY and CDR2 as SVGEGT. The CDR3 runs 18 residues.

The chain couples TRBV19 to TRBJ1-1; possibly TRBD1 for D (6 bases). Trimming stripped 1 base from V and 0 bases from J, with 9 bases between. Germline V CDR1 and CDR2: LNHDA, SQIVND (reference sequence). There are 15 residues in the CDR3. CDR3 amino acids: CASSIGTGLNTEAFF. The CDR3 DNA is TGTGCCAGTAGTATAGGAACAGGGTTGAACACTGAAGCTTTCTTT.

The J gene is TRBJ2-2, the V gene TRBV5-1; 8 bases are a match to TRBD1. Unmatched junction bases numbered 8, after V lost 5 bases and J lost 5 bases. CDR3 length: 15 residues. Germline CDR1 is SGHRS and CDR2 is YFSETQ. The DNA of the CDR3 is TGCGCCAGCAGTCACCGGGACAGGAGTACCGGGGAGCTGTTTTTT. As protein: CASSHRDRSTGELFF.

The chain uses TRBV5-5 and TRBJ2-3, with 8 bases that match TRBD2. Germline assignment: CDR1 SGHKS and CDR2 YYEKEE (reference sequence). The CDR3 runs to 15 residues. J gave up 0 bases and V 3 bases, and 3 bases lay outside the gene matches. CDR3 loop: CASSSSGGSTDTQYF. CDR3 nucleotides: TGTGCCAGCAGCTCGAGCGGGGGAAGCACAGATACGCAGTATTTT.

The rearrangement uses TRBV9 and TRBJ1-3; possibly TRBD1 for D (6 bases). This CDR3 is built from 15 residues. The germline V gene encodes CDR1 SGDLS and CDR2 YYNGEE. With 4 bases removed from V and 4 bases from J, the gap between germline ends came to 15 bases. CDR3 sequence reads: CASSPRTAAGNTIYF. The CDR3 nucleotides are TGTGCCAGCAGCCCTCGGACAGCGGCCGGAAACACCATATATTTT.

V and J are TRBV6-6 and TRBJ1-5, with 7 nucleotides matching TRBD1. J was trimmed by 0 bases and V by 5 bases; bases with no gene match: 13. The CDR3 has 18 residues. CDR1 MNHNY and CDR2 SVGAGI come from the germline V gene (reference sequence). The CDR3 region is CASSPLGGRVDSNQPQHF. DNA of the CDR3: TGTGCCAGCAGTCCCCTAGGGGGCAGGGTCGATAGCAATCAGCCCCAGCATTTT.

The V call is TRBV30, the J call TRBJ1-4; TRBD1 matches at 7 bases. Germline V CDR1 and CDR2: GTSNPN, SVGIG (reference sequence). V was pared by 0 bases and J by 7 bases, with 8 bases of the junction left unmatched. CDR3 length: 15 residues. CDR3 sequence reads: CAWSVARKGAEKLFF. Written as DNA, the CDR3 is TGTGCCTGGAGTGTAGCCAGAAAGGGGGCTGAAAAACTGTTTTTT.

The rearrangement uses TRBV25-1 and TRBJ2-7, with 10 bases that match TRBD1. Germline values: CDR1 MGHDK, CDR2 SYGVNS. CDR3 size: 14 residues. Losses at the gene ends were 10 bases for V and 6 bases for J; bases not matched to a gene: 12. In DNA form, the CDR3 reads TGTGCCATCCACCAGCCGGGACAGGGGTCCGAGCAGTACTTC. The encoded protein is CAIHQPGQGSEQYF.

The chain is built from TRBV4-2 and TRBJ1-3; the match to TRBD1 covers 9 bases. The CDR3 runs to 19 residues. CDR1 and CDR2 from the germline V gene are LGHNA and YNFKEQ. Germline trimming cut 0 bases from V and 4 bases from J; bases unmatched to any gene: 13. CDR3 in amino acids: CASSQDRGSMTGGGNTIYF. CDR3 nucleotides: TGTGCCAGCAGCCAAGATCGGGGTTCAATGACAGGGGGAGGAAACACCATATATTTT.

The CDR3 is CASSLFFQGRVNTEAFF. In DNA, the CDR3 is TGTGCCAGCAGTTTATTTTTCCAGGGAAGGGTGAACACTGAAGCTTTCTTT. This chain uses TRBV27 with TRBJ1-1; D may be TRBD1 (5 bases). The germline V and J ends were trimmed by 1 base and 0 bases, with 15 bases remaining between them. Germline V CDR1 and CDR2: MNHEY, SMNVEV (reference sequence). CDR3 length: 17 residues.

The genes are TRBV19 and TRBJ1-3; TRBD1 matches at 7 bases. This CDR3 comprises 15 residues. CDR1 is LNHDA and CDR2 is SQIVND in the germline V gene (reference sequence). J gave up 2 bases and V 6 bases, and 7 bases lay outside the gene matches. The CDR3 here is CASRPGTEPGNTIYF. As DNA, the CDR3 is TGTGCCAGTAGACCTGGGACAGAACCTGGAAACACCATATATTTT.

The J gene is TRBJ2-3, the V gene TRBV5-1; D is unresolved. The germline V gene has CDR1 SGHRS and CDR2 YFSETQ. Trimming pared 4 bases from V and 5 bases from J, leaving 8 bases between. The CDR3 sequence is 12 residues long. The CDR3 here is CASSLILDTQYF. Written as DNA, the CDR3 is TGCGCCAGCAGCCTAATTCTAGATACGCAGTATTTT.

The V gene is TRBV5-1, the J gene TRBJ2-3; D gene uncertain. Deletions cut 0 bases from V and 0 bases from J, with 11 bases between. The germline V gene has CDR1 SGHRS and CDR2 YFSETQ. The CDR3 loop spans 16 amino acids. The CDR3 sequence: CASSLGQVGSTDTQYF. The CDR3 bases are TGCGCCAGCAGCTTGGGCCAGGTTGGGAGCACAGATACGCAGTATTTT.

In DNA form, the CDR3 reads TGTGCCAGCAGTGAGGCTAGCGGGGGTCTGAACACCGGGGAGCTGTTTTTT. Encoded protein: CASSEASGGLNTGELFF. The genes are TRBV6-1 and TRBJ2-2; 10 bases line up with TRBD2. The trim removed 3 bases at V and 1 base at J, leaving 5 bases unmatched. Germline assignment: CDR1 MNHNS and CDR2 SASEGT. The CDR3 loop spans 17 amino acids.

This chain uses TRBV6-5 with TRBJ1-2; 7 nucleotides match TRBD1. This CDR3 has 13 amino acids. The germline V gene has CDR1 MNHEY and CDR2 SVGAGI. V trimming: 6 bases; J trimming: 1 base; junction bases outside the gene matches: 2. The CDR3 protein is CASRGDSNYGYTF. For the CDR3, the DNA is TGTGCCAGCAGGGGGGACAGTAACTATGGCTACACCTTC.

Of note for this clone: An end of the junction differs from the germline gene, which may be a read error. The chain links TRBV3-1 (or the pseudogene TRBV3-2) to TRBJ1-1; 7 bases fit TRBD1. CDR3 length: 11 residues. Germline values: CDR1 LGHDT, CDR2 YNNKEL (reference sequence). CDR3 nucleotides: TGTGCCAGCAGCCAAGAAGGGACAGCCGATTTT. The encoded protein is CASSQEGTADF.

The chain combines TRBV28 with TRBJ2-1, with TRBD1 identical over 7 bases. This CDR3 has 16 residues. V lost 6 bases and J lost 3; bases outside the gene matches: 11. Germline CDR1 is MDHEN and CDR2 is SYDVKM. The CDR3 DNA is TGTGCCAGCAGGCCCCACAGGGGAGAGGTCTACAATGAGCAGTTCTTC. Amino acids: CASRPHRGEVYNEQFF.

This rearrangement joins TRBV4-2 to TRBJ1-2, with D tentatively TRBD1 (6 bases). Germline V gene lookup returns CDR1 LGHNA and CDR2 YNFKEQ. V was pared by 1 base and J by 4 bases, with 13 bases between. The CDR3 runs to 15 residues. The CDR3 DNA is TGTGCCAGCAGCCAAGGGTTTCAGGGGATCTATGGCTACACCTTC. Encoded protein: CASSQGFQGIYGYTF.